The TCR beta chain described here comes from a study of blood T cell repertoires in COVID-19. Study-level information: Samples came from the United States, Italy and Spain, spanning acute and convalescent COVID-19.

Authors' processing steps: Scientists estimated how many nucleated cells there were by amplifying reference gene primers. Method: immunoSEQ multiplex PCR; TCRdb's copy keeps in-frame clones and lacks some. The V and J calls and clone size are taken from that table; D and trimming were inferred from the DNA. The table has over 200,000 clones, around nine tenths seen once. Recovered status in Cohort 3 required two negative PCRs, clearance, or symptom resolution. This TCR was recovered from a man aged 30 to 45 who had recovered from COVID-19. Sequenced material: PBMCs or T cells enriched from blood (not recorded which).

The CDR3 is CASSLQGAGYEQYF. CDR3 bases: TGTGCCAGCAGTCTACAGGGGGCGGGCTACGAGCAGTACTTC. This chain joins TRBV27 and TRBJ2-7, with 9 bases lining up with TRBD1. Germline V gene lookup returns CDR1 MNHEY and CDR2 SMNVEV (reference sequence). The CDR3 consists of 14 residues. V lost 5 bases, J lost 3 bases, and 5 bases stayed unmatched.